These 6 T cell receptor beta chains share one sample of origin, sequenced in a study of early T cells in non-severe SARS-CoV-2 infection. TCRdb called the 5' RACE reads again in MiXCR, with one record for every CDR3 protein. The sample lists about 61,000 distinct CDR3 sequences; under 14% were seen once. Sequenced sample: whole blood. The receptors here all came from an adult who was a healthcare worker with PCR-confirmed SARS-CoV-2 infection or an uninfected control (not recorded which).

Only a few counts were recorded for this clonotype. The genes are TRBV20-1 and TRBJ1-1; a possible D gene is TRBD1 (6 bases). Germline CDR1 DFQATT, CDR2 SNEGSKA (reference sequence). V gave up 4 bases and J gave up 3 bases, with 12 bases separating them. CDR3 size: 13 residues. The CDR3 DNA reads TGCAGTGCTATTGTGGGGGCGGACACTGAAGCTTTCTTT. Its translation is CSAIVGADTEAFF.

In its sample, this clonotype was seen many times. This rearrangement joins TRBV6-6 to TRBJ2-3, with D possibly being TRBD1 or TRBD2 (5 bases each). The V gene's germline CDR1 is MNHNY and CDR2 SVGAGI (reference sequence). This CDR3 is built from 14 residues. With 2 bases removed from V and 3 bases from J, the gap between germline ends came to 9 bases. The CDR3 region is CASSYGGATDTQYF. The CDR3 DNA follows: TGTGCCAGCAGTTACGGGGGAGCAACAGATACGCAGTATTTT.

The chain is built from TRBV12-3 or TRBV12-4 and TRBJ1-1; D ambiguous. CDR3 size: 13 residues. Trimming cost V 6 bases and J 5 bases, with 13 bases left between them. The CDR3 protein is CASRSGRKTEAFF. In DNA form, the CDR3 reads TGTGCCAGCAGATCCGGACGGAAAACTGAAGCTTTCTTT.

This clonotype was found many times. V usage is TRBV11-2 and J usage is TRBJ2-1, with TRBD1 matching over 9 bases. V lost 4 bases and J lost 7; bases outside the gene matches: 11. Per germline, CDR1 SGHAT and CDR2 FQNNGV. The CDR3 runs 16 residues. The CDR3 DNA follows: TGTGCCAGCAGCTCGGCAAATCAGGACAGGGGAAATGAGCAGTTCTTC. It yields the protein CASSSANQDRGNEQFF.

This clonotype was seen repeatedly, ten times or more. This chain links TRBV20-1 with TRBJ2-2; D might be TRBD1 or TRBD2, each matching 6 bases. V was shortened by 4 bases and J by 2 bases, with 8 bases between the two germline ends. CDR1 is DFQATT, CDR2 SNEGSKA, per germline (reference sequence). The CDR3 consists of 13 residues. The chain's CDR3 is CSAKGGNTGELFF. DNA of the CDR3: TGCAGTGCTAAGGGGGGAAACACCGGGGAGCTGTTTTTT.

The sample holds many counts of this clonotype. This chain uses TRBV3-1 with TRBJ2-7; no clear D. Trimming removed 9 bases from V and 0 bases from J, with 15 bases in between. The CDR3 has 14 residues. Germline CDR1 and CDR2: LGHDT and YNNKEL (reference sequence). DNA for the CDR3: TGTGCCAGTCGCTCTGCAGGTAGCTCCTACGAGCAGTACTTC. Its protein product is CASRSAGSSYEQYF.